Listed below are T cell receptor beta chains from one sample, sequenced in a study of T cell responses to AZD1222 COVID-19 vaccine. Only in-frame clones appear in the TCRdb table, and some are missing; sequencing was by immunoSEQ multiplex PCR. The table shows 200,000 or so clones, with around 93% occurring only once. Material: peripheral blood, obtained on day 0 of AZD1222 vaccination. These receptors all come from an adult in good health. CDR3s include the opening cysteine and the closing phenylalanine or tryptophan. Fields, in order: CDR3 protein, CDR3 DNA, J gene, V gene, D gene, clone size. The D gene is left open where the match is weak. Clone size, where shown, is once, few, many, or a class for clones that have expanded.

CDR3 protein: CASRIGGQDYEQYF; CDR3 DNA: TGTGCCAGCAGAATAGGGGGACAGGACTACGAGCAGTACTTC; J gene: TRBJ2-7; V gene: TRBV28; D gene: TRBD1; clone size: NA
CDR3 protein: CASSLVLDSTGELFF; CDR3 DNA: TGTGCCAGCAGCTTAGTCCTTGACAGCACCGGGGAGCTGTTTTTT; J gene: TRBJ2-2; V gene: TRBV11-2; D gene: NA; clone size: NA
CDR3 protein: CASSLDLPPDTQYF; CDR3 DNA: TGTGCCAGCAGCTTAGATCTACCTCCCGATACGCAGTATTTT; J gene: TRBJ2-3; V gene: TRBV11-2; D gene: NA; clone size: NA
CDR3 protein: CAWSQGRVNSGNTIYF; CDR3 DNA: TGTGCCTGGAGTCAAGGCAGGGTCAATTCTGGAAACACCATATATTTT; J gene: TRBJ1-3; V gene: TRBV30; D gene: NA; clone size: once
CDR3 protein: CASSQDAGEQYF; CDR3 DNA: TGTGCCAGCAGCCAAGATGCTGGAGAGCAGTACTTC; J gene: TRBJ2-7; V gene: TRBV3-1/TRBV3-2; D gene: NA; clone size: NA
CDR3 protein: CATSGLTENQPQHF; CDR3 DNA: TGTGCCACCAGTGGCCTGACAGAAAATCAGCCCCAGCATTTT; J gene: TRBJ1-5; V gene: TRBV24-1; D gene: NA; clone size: NA
CDR3 protein: CASSLTGTSGSYNEQFF; CDR3 DNA: TGCGCCAGCAGCTTGACCGGGACTAGCGGGAGCTACAATGAGCAGTTCTTC; J gene: TRBJ2-1; V gene: TRBV5-1; D gene: TRBD2; clone size: NA
CDR3 protein: CASSLDRDSPLHF; CDR3 DNA: TGTGCCAGCAGTCTTGACAGGGATTCACCCCTCCACTTT; J gene: TRBJ1-6; V gene: TRBV27; D gene: TRBD1; clone size: NA
CDR3 protein: CASLYRGGQDTF; CDR3 DNA: TGTGCCAGCCTTTATCGTGGGGGGCAGGACACCTTC; J gene: TRBJ1-2; V gene: TRBV12-3/TRBV12-4; D gene: NA; clone size: NA
CDR3 protein: CASSGGLAETYEQYF; CDR3 DNA: TGTGCCAGCAGTGGGGGACTAGCCGAAACCTACGAGCAGTACTTC; J gene: TRBJ2-7; V gene: TRBV2; D gene: TRBD2; clone size: NA
CDR3 protein: CASRKNRGSTYEQYF; CDR3 DNA: TGTGCCAGCAGAAAAAACAGGGGGTCTACCTACGAGCAGTACTTC; J gene: TRBJ2-7; V gene: TRBV6-5; D gene: TRBD1; clone size: NA
CDR3 protein: CASTEDKNEQFF; CDR3 DNA: TGTGCCAGCACCGAGGACAAGAATGAGCAGTTCTTC; J gene: TRBJ2-1; V gene: TRBV12-3/TRBV12-4; D gene: NA; clone size: NA
CDR3 protein: CASSGVRITSTHEQYF; CDR3 DNA: TGTGCCAGCAGTGGGGTCCGGATAACTAGCACCCACGAGCAGTACTTC; J gene: TRBJ2-7; V gene: TRBV2; D gene: NA; clone size: once